This TCR beta chain comes out of a study of long-term antiretroviral therapy in people with HIV. Whole-study results and caveats: Post-ART diversity increased but stayed below transplant donor controls. Regardless of time point, clones expanded before ART dominated the repertoire.

As for this clone: What it binds is unknown.

V lost 1 base and J lost 7, with 4 bases in between. There are 11 residues in the CDR3. Germline V gene data show CDR1 as SEHNR and CDR2 as FQNEAQ (reference sequence). Sequencing used immunoSEQ v3.0 at survey level. Sequenced by immunoSEQ multiplex PCR; TCRdb stores in-frame clones only, minus some. The repertoire holds under 8,000 clones, approximately 71% seen once, with 25% to 35% in the top ten. The clonotype comes from a man aged 35-49 years with HIV. The chain couples TRBV7-9 to TRBJ1-1; D is undetermined. Specimen: unsorted PBMCs, collected 0.2 years after starting antiretroviral therapy. The CDR3 is CASSLGVEAFF. DNA for the CDR3: TGTGCCAGCAGCTTAGGGGTTGAAGCTTTCTTT.